This TCR beta chain is drawn from a study of blood T cell repertoires in COVID-19. Sequencing was performed with immunoSEQ multiplex PCR; in TCRdb, only in-frame clones are kept and a portion is missing. The sample lists roughly 200,000 clones, 80% to 90% occurring once. The CDR3 runs to 14 residues. Trimming removed 4 bases from V and 3 bases from J; junction bases left unmatched: 6. The germline gives CDR1 LNHDA, CDR2 SQIVND (reference sequence). V is TRBV19 and J is TRBJ2-7; the match to TRBD1 covers 7 bases. Sequences were obtained from PBMCs or T cells enriched from blood (not recorded which). This receptor was taken from a man younger than 40 who had recovered from COVID-19. This chain's CDR3 is CASSNRGVDYEQYF. The CDR3 DNA sequence: TGTGCCAGTAGTAACAGGGGTGTGGACTACGAGCAGTACTTC. Variable domain in full (rest from reference TRBV19 and TRBJ2-7): DGGITQSPKYLFRKEGQNVTLSCEQNLNHDAMYWYRQDPGQGLRLIYYSQIVNDFQKGDIAEGYSVSREKKESFPLTVTSAQKNPTAFYLCASSNRGVDYEQYFGPGTRLTVT.